The subject of this entry is one T cell receptor beta chain. No antigen is known for it. These data come from a study of cytomegalovirus exposure and HLA in healthy donors. The CDR3 runs to 14 residues. Germline V CDR1 and CDR2: SEHNR, FQNEAQ (reference sequence). V gave up 4 bases and J gave up 2 bases, with 11 bases separating them. Researchers ran the PCR with 60 Vbeta and 13 Jbeta primers. Sequenced by immunoSEQ multiplex PCR; TCRdb stores in-frame clones only, minus some. The profile shows about 150,000 clones, around nine tenths of them singletons. Study observations and caveats: A list of roughly 180 TCR beta chains associated with cytomegalovirus was given. An ancestry cluster, one associated with Asian ancestry, reportedly showed fewer N-insertions than the roughly 610-donor mean in a later analysis.

The sequencing input was PBMCs. The origin of this receptor is a woman in her late teens or twenties in good health and CMV-seronegative. The V gene is TRBV7-9, the J gene TRBJ1-2; D may be TRBD1 (6 bases). As DNA, the CDR3 is TGTGCCAGCAGCTCGACCGGGACAAACTATGGCTACACCTTC. This gives the protein CASSSTGTNYGYTF.